This TCR beta chain was retrieved from a study of early stage breast cancer tumors. TCRdb's copy holds only in-frame clones and misses some; the assay was immunoSEQ multiplex PCR. The table has 6,000 or so clones, around 79% seen once. Germline V gene sequence: CDR1 SGDLS, CDR2 YYNGEE. CDR3 length: 17 residues. V lost 3 bases, J lost 4 bases, and 6 bases stayed unmatched. Study-wide results and caveats: Chain pairing and CD4, CD8 or FOXP3 expression were not captured. In about 90% of the 16 patients, blood comparison separated tumor from normal breast.

About this clone: What it binds is not known.

Sample: normal breast tissue next to the tumor. This chain joins TRBV9 and TRBJ2-1; 14 bases are shared with TRBD2. The clonotype originates from a person aged 65 to 79 with breast cancer. The CDR3 region has the DNA TGTGCCAGCAGCGCCAGACTAGCGGGGGGGTTTTACAATGAGCAGTTCTTC. This codes for CASSARLAGGFYNEQFF.